Shown below are 20 T cell receptor beta chains from a single sample sequenced in a study of blood T cells in healthy people across ages (dated by TCRdb to the mid-2010s). The library relied on 5' RACE. The instrument given in TCRdb is Illumina HiSeq 2500. A second PCR of 7 to 11 cycles was run with a J-beta primer mix and a sample-barcoded 5' primer. The public reads were reprocessed in TCRdb via fastp at Q25 and MiXCR, keeping in-frame beta chains. Every distinct CDR3 protein forms one entry, paired with its most common genes and DNA. This sample holds approximately 810,000 distinct CDR3 sequences; 29% were observed only once. The ten largest clones capture roughly 17% of the sample. Source material: blood. The receptors stem from a woman aged 80 or over in good health.

This clonotype was counted between two and nine times. The chain is built from TRBV6-2 or TRBV6-3 and TRBJ1-5; D gene unclear. Germline assignment: CDR1 MNHEY and CDR2 SVGEGT. Trimming left V 6 bases short and J 0 bases short, with 12 bases between. CDR3 length: 15 amino acids. The CDR3 here is CASRDGGFSNQPQHF. As DNA, the CDR3 is TGTGCCAGCAGGGATGGAGGGTTTAGCAATCAGCCCCAGCATTTT.

This clonotype has at least ten counts. The rearrangement links TRBV25-1 to TRBJ2-5; D gene uncertain. Trimming left V 3 bases short and J 2 bases short, with 13 bases between. The CDR3 runs to 15 residues. Looked up from germline, CDR1 is MGHDK and CDR2 is SYGVNS. The CDR3 protein is CASSDLSLLQETQYF. DNA for the CDR3: TGTGCCAGCAGTGACCTAAGCCTGTTACAAGAGACCCAGTACTTC.

This clonotype occurred many times. The chain recombines TRBV20-1 with TRBJ1-6; tentatively, D is TRBD1 (5 bases). This CDR3 has 16 residues. V lost 6 bases, J lost 0 bases, and 15 bases lay in between. CDR1 is DFQATT and CDR2 is SNEGSKA in the germline V gene (reference sequence). The CDR3 DNA reads as TGCAGTGCCCCGGGACCCACGAGCTCCTATAATTCACCCCTCCACTTT. As protein: CSAPGPTSSYNSPLHF.

The rearrangement uses TRBV5-1 and TRBJ2-6, with D uncertain. The germline CDR1 and CDR2 sequences are SGHRS and YFSETQ. This CDR3 region has 15 residues. The germline V and J ends were trimmed by 4 bases and 0 bases, with 8 bases remaining between them. CDR3 sequence reads: CASSRAASGANVLTF. As DNA, the CDR3 is TGCGCCAGCAGCAGAGCAGCCTCTGGGGCCAACGTCCTGACTTTC.

The J gene is TRBJ2-4, the V gene TRBV5-4; D gene unclear. The CDR3 contains 14 residues. Germline CDR1 is SGHNT and CDR2 is YYREEE (reference sequence). V was shortened by 2 bases and J by 4 bases, with 10 bases between the two germline ends. The CDR3 loop is CASSLGDRKNIQYF. The CDR3 coding sequence is TGTGCCAGCAGCTTAGGTGACCGTAAAAACATTCAGTACTTC.

This clonotype was seen many times. V and J are TRBV7-2 and TRBJ1-2, with D tentatively TRBD1 (5 bases). The CDR3 extends over 13 amino acids. The germline V gene encodes CDR1 SGHTA and CDR2 FQGNSA. V was cut by 5 bases and J by 8 bases, with 15 bases left in between. The CDR3 coding sequence is TGTGCCAGCAGCCCTAGAACGCGGGACGGCTACACCTTC. As protein: CASSPRTRDGYTF.

A single count supports this clonotype. A much larger clone is a single base away; this may be a read error. The rearrangement links TRBV12-3 or TRBV12-4 to TRBJ2-3; 7 bases map to TRBD2. CDR3 size: 15 residues. The CDR3 DNA reads as TGTGCCAGCAGTCTTTTCGGGACTAACACAGATGCGCAGTATTTT. Encoded protein: CASSLFGTNTDAQYF.

The table lists this clonotype with a count of one. The chain links TRBV19 to TRBJ1-5; D is ambiguous. In germline, CDR1 is LNHDA, CDR2 SQIVND (reference sequence). Deletions cut 7 bases from V and 0 bases from J, with 10 bases between. The CDR3 has 14 residues. CDR3: CASTNGPSNQPQHF. The CDR3 coding sequence is TGTGCCAGTACTAACGGACCTAGCAATCAGCCCCAGCATTTT.

This rearrangement joins TRBV7-2 to TRBJ2-2, with 7 nucleotides matching TRBD1. CDR3 length equals 16 residues. V lost 3 bases and J lost 0; bases outside the gene matches: 4. Germline V CDR1 and CDR2: SGHTA, FQGNSA. CDR3: CASSLVGTANTGELFF. The CDR3 DNA reads as TGTGCCAGCAGCTTGGTTGGGACAGCGAACACCGGGGAGCTGTTTTTT.

This clonotype was counted many times. The CDR3 reads CASSLQTSGGRSPTDTQYF. CDR3 DNA sequence: TGTGCCAGCAGCCTTCAGACTAGCGGGGGCCGTTCCCCCACAGATACGCAGTATTTT. The chain employs TRBV7-2 and TRBJ2-3; 12 bases match TRBD2. Germline values: CDR1 SGHTA, CDR2 FQGNSA. The CDR3 contains 19 residues. V gave up 5 bases and J gave up 2 bases; unmatched junction bases: 14. The full variable domain, in which reference TRBV7-2 and TRBJ2-3 provide the parts outside the CDR3, is GAGVSQSPSNKVTEKGKDVELRCDPISGHTALYWYRQSLGQGLEFLIYFQGNSAPDKSGLPSDRFSAERTGGSVSTLTIQRTQQEDSAVYLCASSLQTSGGRSPTDTQYFGPGTRLTVL.

Points on this clonotype: Just one base apart from a much larger clone, this may be a read error. In nucleotides, the CDR3 is TGCAGTGCTAGAGTTGGGACAGGGGCAGGGGAGGCCCAGTACTTC. Amino acid sequence: CSARVGTGAGEAQYF. The rearrangement uses TRBV20-1 and TRBJ2-5; 10 bases line up with TRBD1. In germline, CDR1 is DFQATT, CDR2 SNEGSKA (reference sequence). The CDR3 sequence is 15 residues long. V gave up 1 base and J gave up 9 bases; unmatched junction bases: 11.

This clonotype was detected a few times. This may be a read error: a much more frequent sequence differs by one nucleotide. CDR3 sequence reads: CATSRDRNEQYF. CDR3 in DNA: TGTGCCACCAGCAGAGACAGAAATGAGCAGTACTTC. This chain connects TRBV15 to TRBJ2-5; no definite D call. There are 12 residues in the CDR3. Germline V CDR1 and CDR2: LNHNV, YYDKDF (reference sequence). V lost 0 bases to trimming and J lost 11 bases, with 10 bases between them.

This clonotype was recorded many times. The chain has TRBV20-1 and TRBJ2-7; 9 nucleotides line up with TRBD2. Germline-derived CDR1 and CDR2 are DFQATT and SNEGSKA (reference sequence). The CDR3 is 13 amino acids. V was clipped by 3 bases and J by 4 bases; unmatched bases: 4. Here the CDR3 reads CSARGLATYEQYF. As DNA, the CDR3 is TGCAGTGCTAGGGGACTAGCAACTTACGAGCAGTACTTC.

This clonotype showed up just a few times. This rearrangement joins TRBV7-2 to TRBJ1-1; D possibly corresponds to TRBD1 (6 bases). V lost 4 bases to trimming and J lost 1 base, with 10 bases between them. The CDR3 spans 14 residues. Germline CDR1 is SGHTA and CDR2 is FQGNSA. The CDR3 bases are TGTGCCAGCAGCTCCTGGACAGAGAACACTGAAGCTTTCTTT. Translated, it gives CASSSWTENTEAFF.

Turning to this clonotype: It may be a read error: a sequence one base away is much more abundant. The genes are TRBV5-1 and TRBJ2-1; 7 bases agree with TRBD1. The length of the CDR3 is 12 residues. The germline CDR1 and CDR2 sequences are SGHRS and YFSETQ. The CDR3 DNA is TGCACCAGCAGCCCCTTACAGGGGTTGTGGTTCTTC. Translation: CTSSPLQGLWFF. The entire variable domain, with the rest obtained from reference TRBV5-1 and TRBJ2-1, is as follows: KAGVTQTPRYLIKTRGQQVTLSCSPISGHRSVSWYQQTPGQGLQFLFEYFSETQRNKGNFPGRFSGRQFSNSRSEMNVSTLELGDSALYLCTSSPLQGLWFFGPGTRLTVL.

The chain employs TRBV4-1 and TRBJ2-6; 8 bases agree with TRBD2. V lost 0 bases to trimming and J lost 5 bases; unmatched junction nucleotides: 3. Germline V gene lookup returns CDR1 MGHRA and CDR2 YSYEKL. CDR3 length: 16 residues. CDR3 sequence: CASSQDSGVRANVLTF. CDR3 nucleotide sequence: TGCGCCAGCAGCCAAGATAGCGGGGTACGGGCCAACGTCCTGACTTTC.

This clonotype has at least ten counts. The V call is TRBV7-9, the J call TRBJ2-1; D remains ambiguous. This CDR3 has 14 amino acids. Germline CDR1 SEHNR, CDR2 FQNEAQ (reference sequence). Deletions cut 5 bases from V and 10 bases from J, with 18 bases between. The CDR3 loop reads CASSERHLAREQFF. As DNA, the CDR3 is TGTGCCAGCAGCGAGCGACACTTAGCAAGGGAGCAGTTCTTC. The whole variable domain, remainder taken from reference TRBV7-9 and TRBJ2-1, is DTGVSQNPRHKITKRGQNVTFRCDPISEHNRLYWYRQTLGQGPEFLTYFQNEAQLEKSRLLSDRFSAERPKGSFSTLEIQRTEQGDSAMYLCASSERHLAREQFFGPGTRLTVL.

The CDR3 reads CASREWTSGLIEQYF. The CDR3 DNA follows: TGTGCCAGCAGGGAGTGGACTAGCGGGTTGATCGAGCAGTACTTC. The chain uses TRBV5-6 and TRBJ2-5, with TRBD2 matching over 11 bases. The J call may not be correct, given that the DNA end is closer to TRBJ2-7. Germline assignment: CDR1 SGHDT and CDR2 YYEEEE. This CDR3 comprises 15 residues.

This clonotype was picked up a small number of times. The V gene is TRBV7-2, the J gene TRBJ2-3; TRBD1 agrees at 7 bases. The junction had 9 bases not matched to a gene; V was cut back by 3 bases and J by 3 bases. The V gene's germline CDR1 is SGHTA and CDR2 FQGNSA. There are 16 residues in the CDR3. The CDR3 DNA is TGTGCCAGCAGCTTCACTCCGGGACAGTCAACAGATACGCAGTATTTT. Encoded protein: CASSFTPGQSTDTQYF.

The rearrangement uses TRBV20-1 and TRBJ2-1; D gene uncertain. The V end lost 0 bases, the J end lost 10 bases, and 7 bases lay between the germline ends. Germline values: CDR1 DFQATT, CDR2 SNEGSKA (reference sequence). The CDR3 runs 11 residues. The CDR3 spells CSARERLEQFF. CDR3 coding DNA: TGCAGTGCTAGAGAAAGGCTGGAGCAGTTCTTC.